Below, 10 T cell receptor beta chains from the same sample are listed, as sequenced in a study of cytomegalovirus exposure and HLA in healthy donors. The primer mix had 60 Vbeta and 13 Jbeta primers. Clones were read by immunoSEQ multiplex PCR, and TCRdb kept only the in-frame ones, dropping some. The sample includes about 110,000 clones, roughly four fifths of them seen just once. The specimen sequenced was PBMCs. These TCRs come from a woman between 18 and 30 years old in good health and CMV-seronegative.

This clone was recorded a few times. The chain has TRBV5-4 and TRBJ1-1; 7 bases are a match to TRBD1. Germline V lookup: CDR1 SGHNT, CDR2 YYREEE (reference sequence). J lost 1 base, V lost 3 bases, and 6 bases had no gene match. The CDR3 runs 15 residues. CDR3 loop: CASSSQGWRNTEAFF. The CDR3 region has the DNA TGTGCCAGCAGCTCACAGGGGTGGAGGAACACTGAAGCTTTCTTT.

This chain's CDR3 is CASSLGGSVYEQYF. Here the CDR3 DNA reads TGTGCCAGCAGCTTAGGCGGGAGTGTATACGAGCAGTACTTC. The chain is built from TRBV7-8 and TRBJ2-5; 7 nucleotides line up with TRBD2. The DNA matches TRBJ2-7 better at its end, which makes the J call doubtful. CDR1 and CDR2 from the germline V gene are SGHVS and FQNEAQ. The CDR3 is 14 amino acids.

The chain has TRBV7-2 and TRBJ2-1; unclear D gene. The V end was cut by 2 bases, the J end by 0 bases, with 11 bases between. The CDR3 is 16 residues long. Germline-derived CDR1 and CDR2 are SGHTA and FQGNSA. DNA of the CDR3: TGTGCCAGCAGCTTAAGTTCGGTTAGCTCCTACAATGAGCAGTTCTTC. This gives the protein CASSLSSVSSYNEQFF. Together with reference TRBV7-2 and TRBJ2-1, the CDR3 gives the full variable domain: GAGVSQSPSNKVTEKGKDVELRCDPISGHTALYWYRQSLGQGLEFLIYFQGNSAPDKSGLPSDRFSAERTGGSVSTLTIQRTQQEDSAVYLCASSLSSVSSYNEQFFGPGTRLTVL.

The chain links TRBV2 to TRBJ1-2; no clear D gene. Germline V gene lookup returns CDR1 SNHLY and CDR2 FYNNEI. The V end lost 5 bases, the J end lost 8 bases, and 15 bases lay between the germline ends. The CDR3 loop spans 13 amino acids. The DNA of the CDR3 is TGTGCCAGCAGTTCTCCTTCAACGGGAGGCTACACCTTC. Protein product: CASSSPSTGGYTF.

The V and J genes are TRBV6-1 and TRBJ2-3, with TRBD2 matching over 8 bases. The V and J ends lost 6 bases and 4 bases, in that order; junction bases with no gene match: 6. The CDR3 has 14 residues. Germline CDR1 and CDR2: MNHNS and SASEGT. The CDR3 nucleotides read TGTGCCAGCAGCGCGGGGGGCGGGTCAGATACGCAGTATTTT. Its translation is CASSAGGGSDTQYF.

V is TRBV11-3 and J is TRBJ2-5; TRBD2 matches 7 bases. The germline gives CDR1 SGHNT, CDR2 YENEEA. This CDR3 spans 15 amino acids. The J segment lost 2 bases and the V segment lost 5 bases, leaving 8 bases of the junction unmatched. CDR3 residues: CASSRGASGQETQYF. CDR3 in DNA: TGTGCCAGCAGCCGTGGGGCTAGCGGACAAGAGACCCAGTACTTC.

The CDR3 DNA sequence: TGTGCCAGCAGTGAAGTACAGGGGATTGTTACAGATACGCAGTATTTT. Its protein product is CASSEVQGIVTDTQYF. V usage is TRBV6-1 and J usage is TRBJ2-3; 7 bases align to TRBD1. The germline V gene encodes CDR1 MNHNS and CDR2 SASEGT. V shed 1 base and J 3 bases; nucleotides not matched to a gene: 7. This CDR3 has 16 residues.

This clone occurred once. The J gene is TRBJ1-2, the V gene TRBV19, with TRBD1 as a possible D gene (6 bases). V was pared by 7 bases and J by 1 base, with 16 bases between. CDR1 is LNHDA, CDR2 SQIVND, per germline (reference sequence). The CDR3 sequence is 15 residues long. DNA for the CDR3: TGTGCCAGTACCCAGATTGGGGGCAGTAACTATGGCTACACCTTC. Amino acid sequence: CASTQIGGSNYGYTF.

This clone was counted a few times. J is TRBJ1-1 and V is TRBV10-1, with a possible D match to TRBD1 (6 bases). The V gene's germline CDR1 is WNHNN and CDR2 SYGVQD (reference sequence). Between the trimmed V and J ends, which lost 4 bases and 3 bases, there was a span of 9 bases. The CDR3 runs 13 residues. The chain's CDR3 is CASSGGQYTEAFF. The DNA for the CDR3 is TGCGCCAGCAGTGGCGGACAGTACACTGAAGCTTTCTTT.

The rearrangement links TRBV2 to TRBJ2-5; 7 positions match TRBD1. Losses at the gene ends were 7 bases for V and 5 bases for J; bases not matched to a gene: 10. This CDR3 comprises 14 residues. The germline V gene has CDR1 SNHLY and CDR2 FYNNEI. The CDR3 reads CASNLGGPPETQYF. The CDR3 region has the DNA TGTGCCAGCAATCTAGGGGGCCCTCCCGAGACCCAGTACTTC.